These T cell receptor beta chains were read from a single sample in a study of HIV-infected patients and healthy controls. MiXCR, applied by TCRdb to the 5' RACE reads, yields one record per CDR3 protein. The table lists 20,000 to 30,000 distinct CDR3 sequences, roughly 7.9% of them singletons, with 3.5% to 4.5% in the top ten. The sequencing sample was made of blood. The receptors derive from an adult in good health. CDR3s include the opening cysteine and the closing phenylalanine or tryptophan.

CDR3 protein: CASTRTSGTYEQYF
V gene: TRBV27

CDR3 protein: CASSFRDRGLNGYTF
V gene: TRBV19

CDR3 protein: CSASGQKGTEAFF
V gene: TRBV20-1

CDR3 protein: CASSIEQYNSPLHF
V gene: TRBV7-9

CDR3 protein: CSVADGGTEAFF
V gene: TRBV29-1

CDR3 protein: CSVERGFF
V gene: TRBV29-1

CDR3 protein: CASSFVKPPDTQYF
V gene: TRBV5-1

CDR3 protein: CASSLGGPGLGNIQYF
V gene: TRBV7-8

CDR3 protein: CASERTGWNSPLHF
V gene: TRBV28

CDR3 protein: CASSSLSTGEAYEQYF
V gene: TRBV6-5

CDR3 protein: CASSRGGTYGYTF
V gene: TRBV3-1

CDR3 protein: CASSWGQGAFSEAFF
V gene: TRBV5-1

CDR3 protein: CASSQRTEETQYF
V gene: TRBV7-2

CDR3 protein: CASSPRGSTNEQFF
V gene: TRBV5-4

CDR3 protein: CASSPNPAGPLGDEQYF
V gene: TRBV18

CDR3 protein: CASSPGQGAEQFF
V gene: TRBV12-3/TRBV12-4

CDR3 protein: CSARVGSRDTQYF
V gene: TRBV20-1

CDR3 protein: CASSVVGGYSGNTIYF
V gene: TRBV9

CDR3 protein: CATSRDPGSNQPQHF
V gene: TRBV15

CDR3 protein: CASSLSSGDDTQYF
V gene: TRBV7-9

CDR3 protein: CASRSGSYQDAGELFF
V gene: TRBV5-4

CDR3 protein: CSARSGFGNSPLHF
V gene: TRBV20-1

CDR3 protein: CASSLIAEYNEQFF
V gene: TRBV12-3/TRBV12-4

CDR3 protein: CASSQASTGPSEAFF
V gene: TRBV14

CDR3 protein: CASSQRGAGAHPDTQYF
V gene: TRBV4-3

CDR3 protein: CASRLGTAGTGELFF
V gene: TRBV6-5

CDR3 protein: CASSRTGYNEQFF
V gene: TRBV18

CDR3 protein: CASSLGRDRTGELFF
V gene: TRBV7-9

CDR3 protein: CASSLQFGTNYGYTF
V gene: TRBV4-3

CDR3 protein: CSVGGRVNEKLFF
V gene: TRBV29-1

CDR3 protein: CSGQIQETQYF
V gene: TRBV20-1

CDR3 protein: CASSPRFQAQDTQYF
V gene: TRBV13

CDR3 protein: CASSPYRDTEAFF
V gene: TRBV9

CDR3 protein: CSATMDSRSSGELFF
V gene: TRBV20-1

CDR3 protein: CASSHNRGFAEQFF
V gene: TRBV4-2

CDR3 protein: CSVRRDSNNEQFF
V gene: TRBV29-1

CDR3 protein: CASSLGLAYEQYF
V gene: TRBV7-6

CDR3 protein: CASSPIRDTVHEQYF
V gene: TRBV4-1

CDR3 protein: CSASRFEGAGTGELFF
V gene: TRBV20-1

CDR3 protein: CASSLAGVTYGYTF
V gene: TRBV5-4

CDR3 protein: CASSQQGGGTDTQYF
V gene: TRBV5-6

CDR3 protein: CASSPSYAWGYGDTQYF
V gene: TRBV7-3

CDR3 protein: CVSSPTGVNGYTF
V gene: TRBV19

CDR3 protein: CSAPRQGMNTEAFF
V gene: TRBV20-1

CDR3 protein: CASSDSPGGTDTQYF
V gene: TRBV6-4

CDR3 protein: CSASSGDGSTDTQYF
V gene: TRBV20-1

CDR3 protein: CASSLDVGQNSYEQYF
V gene: TRBV7-9

CDR3 protein: CASSNPGQVNTEAFF
V gene: TRBV19

CDR3 protein: CASSVGTAPGTGELFF
V gene: TRBV9